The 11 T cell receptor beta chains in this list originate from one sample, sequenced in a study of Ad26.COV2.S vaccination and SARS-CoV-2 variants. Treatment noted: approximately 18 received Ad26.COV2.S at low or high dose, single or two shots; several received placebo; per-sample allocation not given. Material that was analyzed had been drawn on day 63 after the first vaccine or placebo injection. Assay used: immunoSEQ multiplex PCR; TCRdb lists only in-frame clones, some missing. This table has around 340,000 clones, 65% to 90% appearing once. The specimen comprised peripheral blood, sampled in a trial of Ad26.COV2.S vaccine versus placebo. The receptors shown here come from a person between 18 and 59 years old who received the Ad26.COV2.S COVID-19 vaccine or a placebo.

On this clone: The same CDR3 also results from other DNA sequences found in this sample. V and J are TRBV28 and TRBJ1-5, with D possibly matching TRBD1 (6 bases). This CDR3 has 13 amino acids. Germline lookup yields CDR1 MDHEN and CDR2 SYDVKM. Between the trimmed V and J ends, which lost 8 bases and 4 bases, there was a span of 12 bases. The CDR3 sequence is CASRTQGNQPQHF. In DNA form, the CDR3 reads TGTGCCAGCCGGACTCAGGGGAATCAGCCCCAGCATTTT.

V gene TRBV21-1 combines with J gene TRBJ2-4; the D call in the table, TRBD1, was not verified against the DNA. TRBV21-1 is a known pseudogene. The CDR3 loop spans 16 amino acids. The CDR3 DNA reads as TGTGCCGGCCTTAGGGGGCGGAAGATAGCCAAAAACATTCAGTACTTC. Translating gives CAGLRGRKIAKNIQYF.

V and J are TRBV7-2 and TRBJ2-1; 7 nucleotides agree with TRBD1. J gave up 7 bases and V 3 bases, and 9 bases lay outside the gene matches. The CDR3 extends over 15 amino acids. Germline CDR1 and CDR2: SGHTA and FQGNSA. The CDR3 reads CASSFGLTGVNEQFF. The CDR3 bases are TGTGCCAGCAGCTTTGGGCTAACAGGGGTAAATGAGCAGTTCTTC. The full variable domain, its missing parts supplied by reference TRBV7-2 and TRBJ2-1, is GAGVSQSPSNKVTEKGKDVELRCDPISGHTALYWYRQSLGQGLEFLIYFQGNSAPDKSGLPSDRFSAERTGGSVSTLTIQRTQQEDSAVYLCASSFGLTGVNEQFFGPGTRLTVL.

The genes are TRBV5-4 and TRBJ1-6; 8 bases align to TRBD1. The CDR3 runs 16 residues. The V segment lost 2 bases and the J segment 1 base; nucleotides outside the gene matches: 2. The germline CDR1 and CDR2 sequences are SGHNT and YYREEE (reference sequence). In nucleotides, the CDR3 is TGTGCCAGCAGCTTAGGACAGGGTTCCTATAATTCACCCCTCCACTTT. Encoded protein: CASSLGQGSYNSPLHF.

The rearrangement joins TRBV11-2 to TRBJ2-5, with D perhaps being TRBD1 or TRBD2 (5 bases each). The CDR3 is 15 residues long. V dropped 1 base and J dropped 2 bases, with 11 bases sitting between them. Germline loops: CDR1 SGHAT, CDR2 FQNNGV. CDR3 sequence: CASSLGVREQETQYF. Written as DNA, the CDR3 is TGTGCCAGCAGCTTAGGTGTCAGGGAGCAAGAGACCCAGTACTTC.

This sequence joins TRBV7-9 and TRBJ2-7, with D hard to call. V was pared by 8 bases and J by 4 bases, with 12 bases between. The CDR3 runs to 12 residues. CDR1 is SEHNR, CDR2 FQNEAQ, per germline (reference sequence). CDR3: CASGLGLYEQYF. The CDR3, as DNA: TGTGCCAGCGGCCTGGGCCTTTACGAGCAGTACTTC.

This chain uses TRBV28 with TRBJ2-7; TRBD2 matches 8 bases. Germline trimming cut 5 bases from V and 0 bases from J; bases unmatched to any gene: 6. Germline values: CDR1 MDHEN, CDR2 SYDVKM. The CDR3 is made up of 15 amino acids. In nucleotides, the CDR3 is TGTGCCAGCAGTACAAAGCGGGGGAGCTCCTACGAGCAGTACTTC. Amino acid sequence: CASSTKRGSSYEQYF.

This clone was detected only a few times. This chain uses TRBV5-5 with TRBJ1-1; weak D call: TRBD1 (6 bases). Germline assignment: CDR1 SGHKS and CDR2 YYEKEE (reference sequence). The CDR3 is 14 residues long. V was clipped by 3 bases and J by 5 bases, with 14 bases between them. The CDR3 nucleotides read TGTGCCAGCAGCTGGGGGCGGCGAAGTACTGAAGCTTTCTTT. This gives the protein CASSWGRRSTEAFF.

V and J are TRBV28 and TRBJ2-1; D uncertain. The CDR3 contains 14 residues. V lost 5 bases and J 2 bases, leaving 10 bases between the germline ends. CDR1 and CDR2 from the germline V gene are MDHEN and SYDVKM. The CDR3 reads CASSPRRTYNEQFF. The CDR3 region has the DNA TGTGCCAGCAGTCCCCGGCGCACCTACAATGAGCAGTTCTTC.

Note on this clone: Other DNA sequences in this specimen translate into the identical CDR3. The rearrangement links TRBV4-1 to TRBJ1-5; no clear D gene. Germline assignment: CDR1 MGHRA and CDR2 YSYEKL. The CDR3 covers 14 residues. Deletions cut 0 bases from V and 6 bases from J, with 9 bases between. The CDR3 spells CASSQEEGVQPQHF. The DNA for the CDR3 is TGCGCCAGCAGCCAAGAGGAGGGTGTTCAGCCCCAGCATTTT.

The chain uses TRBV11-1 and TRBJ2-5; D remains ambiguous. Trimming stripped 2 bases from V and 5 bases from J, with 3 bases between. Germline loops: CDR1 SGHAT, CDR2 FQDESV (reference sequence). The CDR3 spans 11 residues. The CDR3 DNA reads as TGTGCCAGCAGCTTAAGTGAGACCCAGTACTTC. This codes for CASSLSETQYF.